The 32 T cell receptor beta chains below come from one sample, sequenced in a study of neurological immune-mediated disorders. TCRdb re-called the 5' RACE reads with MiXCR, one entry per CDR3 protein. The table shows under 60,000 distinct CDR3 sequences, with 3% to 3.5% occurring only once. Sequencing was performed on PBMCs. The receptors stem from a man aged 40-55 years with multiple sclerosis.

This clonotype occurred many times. CDR3 amino acids: CASSLEGRVQETQYF. The CDR3 nucleotides read TGCGCCAGCAGCTTGGAGGGCAGGGTCCAAGAGACCCAGTACTTC. The rearrangement uses TRBV5-1 and TRBJ2-5; perhaps TRBD1 as D (5 bases). V was cut by 0 bases and J by 1 base, with 10 bases left in between. Germline V gene lookup returns CDR1 SGHRS and CDR2 YFSETQ. The CDR3 runs 15 residues. The whole variable domain, filled in from reference TRBV5-1 and TRBJ2-5, reads KAGVTQTPRYLIKTRGQQVTLSCSPISGHRSVSWYQQTPGQGLQFLFEYFSETQRNKGNFPGRFSGRQFSNSRSEMNVSTLELGDSALYLCASSLEGRVQETQYFGPGTRLLVL.

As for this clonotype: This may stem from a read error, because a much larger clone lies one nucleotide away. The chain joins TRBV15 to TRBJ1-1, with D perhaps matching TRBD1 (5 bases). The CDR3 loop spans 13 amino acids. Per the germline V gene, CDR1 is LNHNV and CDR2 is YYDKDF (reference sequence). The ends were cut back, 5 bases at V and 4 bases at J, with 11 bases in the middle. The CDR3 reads CATSFQRGTEAFF. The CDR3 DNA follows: TGTGCCACCAGCTTCCAAAGGGGCACTGAAGCTTTCTTT.

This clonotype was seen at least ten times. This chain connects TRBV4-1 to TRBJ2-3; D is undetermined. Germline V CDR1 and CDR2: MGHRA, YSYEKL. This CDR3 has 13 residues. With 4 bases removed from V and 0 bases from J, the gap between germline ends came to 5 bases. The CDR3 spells CASSPPSTDTQYF. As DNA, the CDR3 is TGCGCCAGCAGCCCGCCTAGCACAGATACGCAGTATTTT.

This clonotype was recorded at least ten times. CDR3 protein: CAISESRTLRGSGANVLTF. CDR3 nucleotides: TGTGCCATCAGTGAGTCGAGAACGTTGAGGGGTTCTGGGGCCAACGTCCTGACTTTC. The rearrangement joins TRBV10-3 to TRBJ2-6; D could derive from TRBD1 or TRBD2 (5 bases each). Germline CDR1 reads ENHRY; CDR2 reads SYGVKD. The CDR3 runs to 19 residues. The V and J ends lost 0 bases and 1 base respectively, with 16 bases between them.

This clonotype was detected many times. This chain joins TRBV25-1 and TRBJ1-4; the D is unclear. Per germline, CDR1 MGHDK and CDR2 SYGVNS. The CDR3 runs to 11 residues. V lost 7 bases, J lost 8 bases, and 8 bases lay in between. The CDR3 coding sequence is TGTGCCAGCACGTCGAGCGAAAAACTGTTTTTT. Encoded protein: CASTSSEKLFF.

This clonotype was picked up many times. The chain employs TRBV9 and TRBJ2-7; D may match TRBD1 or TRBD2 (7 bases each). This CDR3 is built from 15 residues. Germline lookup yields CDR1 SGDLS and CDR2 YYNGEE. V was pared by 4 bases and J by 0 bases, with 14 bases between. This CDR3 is CASSPRGGPSYEQYF. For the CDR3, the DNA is TGTGCCAGCAGCCCCAGGGGGGGGCCCTCCTACGAGCAGTACTTC.

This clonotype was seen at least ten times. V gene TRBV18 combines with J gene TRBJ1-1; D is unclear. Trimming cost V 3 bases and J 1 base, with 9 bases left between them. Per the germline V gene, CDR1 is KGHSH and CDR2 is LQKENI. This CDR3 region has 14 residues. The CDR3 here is CASSPNRGNTEAFF. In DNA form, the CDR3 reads TGTGCCAGCTCACCTAACCGGGGGAACACTGAAGCTTTCTTT.

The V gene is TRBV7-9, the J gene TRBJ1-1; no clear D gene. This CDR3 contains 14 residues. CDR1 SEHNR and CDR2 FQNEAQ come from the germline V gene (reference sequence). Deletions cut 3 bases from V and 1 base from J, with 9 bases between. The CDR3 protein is CASSLEIANTEAFF. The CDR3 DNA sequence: TGTGCCAGCAGCTTGGAAATAGCGAACACTGAAGCTTTCTTT. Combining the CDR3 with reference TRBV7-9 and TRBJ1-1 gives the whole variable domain DTGVSQNPRHKITKRGQNVTFRCDPISEHNRLYWYRQTLGQGPEFLTYFQNEAQLEKSRLLSDRFSAERPKGSFSTLEIQRTEQGDSAMYLCASSLEIANTEAFFGQGTRLTVV.

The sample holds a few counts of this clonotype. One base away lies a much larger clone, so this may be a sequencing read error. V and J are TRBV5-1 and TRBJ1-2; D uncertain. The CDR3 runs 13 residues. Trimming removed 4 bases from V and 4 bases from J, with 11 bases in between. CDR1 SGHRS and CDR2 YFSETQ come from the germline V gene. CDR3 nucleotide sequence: TGCGCCAGCAGCAGCAAGGGAGCCTATGGCTACACCTTC. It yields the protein CASSSKGAYGYTF.

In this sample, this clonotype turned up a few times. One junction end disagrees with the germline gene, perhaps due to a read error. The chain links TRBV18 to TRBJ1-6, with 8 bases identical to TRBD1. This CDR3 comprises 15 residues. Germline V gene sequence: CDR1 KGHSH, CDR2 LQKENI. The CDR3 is CASSYGQGKNSPLNF. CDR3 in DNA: TGTGCCAGCTCCTACGGACAGGGAAAAAATTCACCCCTCAACTTT.

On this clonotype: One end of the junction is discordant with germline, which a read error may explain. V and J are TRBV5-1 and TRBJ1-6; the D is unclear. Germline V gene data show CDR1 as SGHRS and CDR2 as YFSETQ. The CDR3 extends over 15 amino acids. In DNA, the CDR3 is TGCGCCAGCAGCTTGACCCTACCGCCTAATTCACCCCTACACTTT. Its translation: CASSLTLPPNSPLHF.

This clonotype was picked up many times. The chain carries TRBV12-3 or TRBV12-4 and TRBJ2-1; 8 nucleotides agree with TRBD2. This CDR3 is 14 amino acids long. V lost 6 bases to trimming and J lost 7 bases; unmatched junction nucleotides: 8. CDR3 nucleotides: TGTGCCAGCAGCCGGGGGGGCCTTGGGAATGAGCAGTTCTTC. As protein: CASSRGGLGNEQFF.

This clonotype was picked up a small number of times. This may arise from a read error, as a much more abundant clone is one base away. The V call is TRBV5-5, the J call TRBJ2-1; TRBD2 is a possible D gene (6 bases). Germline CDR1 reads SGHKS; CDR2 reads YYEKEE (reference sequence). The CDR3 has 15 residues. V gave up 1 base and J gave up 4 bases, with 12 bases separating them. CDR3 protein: CASSLRRETYNEQFF. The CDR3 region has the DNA TGTGCCAGCAGCTTGAGGCGGGAAACTTACAATGAGCAGTTCTTC.

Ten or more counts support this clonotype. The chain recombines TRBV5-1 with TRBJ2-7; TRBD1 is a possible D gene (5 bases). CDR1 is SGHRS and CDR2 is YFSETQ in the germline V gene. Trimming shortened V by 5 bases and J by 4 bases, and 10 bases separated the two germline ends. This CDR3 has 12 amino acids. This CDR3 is CASSFDRYEQYF. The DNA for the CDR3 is TGCGCCAGCAGTTTCGACAGATACGAGCAGTACTTC.

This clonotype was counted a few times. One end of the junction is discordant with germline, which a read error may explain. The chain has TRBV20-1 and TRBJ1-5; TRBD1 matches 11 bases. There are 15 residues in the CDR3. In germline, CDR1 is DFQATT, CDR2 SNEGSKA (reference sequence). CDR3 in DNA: TGCAGTGCCCTCGGGACAGGGGGATTTGGCCAGCCCCAGAATTTT. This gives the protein CSALGTGGFGQPQNF.

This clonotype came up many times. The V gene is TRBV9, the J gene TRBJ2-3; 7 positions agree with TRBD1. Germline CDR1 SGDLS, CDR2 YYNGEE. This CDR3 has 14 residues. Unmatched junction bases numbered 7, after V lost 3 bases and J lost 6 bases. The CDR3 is CASSDGGQADTQYF. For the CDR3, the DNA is TGTGCCAGCAGCGATGGCGGACAGGCGGATACGCAGTATTTT.

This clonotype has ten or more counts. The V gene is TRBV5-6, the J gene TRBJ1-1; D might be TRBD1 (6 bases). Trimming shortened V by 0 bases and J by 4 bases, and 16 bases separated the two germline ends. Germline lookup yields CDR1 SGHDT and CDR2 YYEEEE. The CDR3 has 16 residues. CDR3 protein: CASSLAPTGRGTEAFF. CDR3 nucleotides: TGTGCCAGCAGCTTGGCACCGACAGGACGAGGCACTGAAGCTTTCTTT.

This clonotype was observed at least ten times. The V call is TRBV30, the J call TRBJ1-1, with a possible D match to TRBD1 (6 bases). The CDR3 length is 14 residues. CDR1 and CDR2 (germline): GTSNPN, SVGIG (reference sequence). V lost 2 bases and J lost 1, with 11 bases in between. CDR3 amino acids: CAWSLDSGNTEAFF. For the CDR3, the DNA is TGTGCCTGGAGTCTGGACAGTGGGAACACTGAAGCTTTCTTT.

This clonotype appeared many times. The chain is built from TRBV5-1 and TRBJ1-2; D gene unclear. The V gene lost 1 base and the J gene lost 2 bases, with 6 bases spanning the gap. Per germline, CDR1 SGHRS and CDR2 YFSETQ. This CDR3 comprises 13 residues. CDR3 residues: CASSLPANYGYTF. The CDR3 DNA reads TGCGCCAGCAGCTTGCCGGCCAACTATGGCTACACCTTC. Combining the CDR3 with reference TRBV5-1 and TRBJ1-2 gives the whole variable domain KAGVTQTPRYLIKTRGQQVTLSCSPISGHRSVSWYQQTPGQGLQFLFEYFSETQRNKGNFPGRFSGRQFSNSRSEMNVSTLELGDSALYLCASSLPANYGYTFGSGTRLTVV.

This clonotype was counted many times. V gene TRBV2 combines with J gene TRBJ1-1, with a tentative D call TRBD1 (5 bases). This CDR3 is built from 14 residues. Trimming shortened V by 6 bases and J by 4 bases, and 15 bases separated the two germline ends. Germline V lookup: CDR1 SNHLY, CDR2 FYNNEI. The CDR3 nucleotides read TGTGCCAGCAGGGCCCGGGTAGGGGTCACTGAAGCTTTCTTT. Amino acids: CASRARVGVTEAFF.

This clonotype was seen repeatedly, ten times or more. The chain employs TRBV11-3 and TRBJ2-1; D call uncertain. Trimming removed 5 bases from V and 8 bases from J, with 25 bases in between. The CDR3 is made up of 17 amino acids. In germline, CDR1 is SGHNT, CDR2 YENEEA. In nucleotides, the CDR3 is TGTGCCAGCAGCCAAACGGCGGCGATCGCTCCCATCGATGAGCAGTTCTTC. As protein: CASSQTAAIAPIDEQFF.

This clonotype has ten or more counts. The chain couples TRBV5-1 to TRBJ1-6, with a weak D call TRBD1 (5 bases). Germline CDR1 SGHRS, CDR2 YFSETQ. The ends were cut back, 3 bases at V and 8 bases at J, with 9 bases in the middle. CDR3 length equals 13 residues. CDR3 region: CASSSSRDSPLHF. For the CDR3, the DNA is TGCGCCAGCAGCTCCTCCAGGGATTCACCCCTCCACTTT.

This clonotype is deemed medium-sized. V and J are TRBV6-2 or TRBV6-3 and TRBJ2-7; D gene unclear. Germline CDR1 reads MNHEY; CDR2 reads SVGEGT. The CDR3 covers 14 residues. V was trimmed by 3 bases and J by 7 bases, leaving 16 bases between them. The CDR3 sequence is CASSYQTPFGEQYF. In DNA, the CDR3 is TGTGCCAGCAGTTATCAGACTCCTTTCGGGGAGCAGTACTTC.

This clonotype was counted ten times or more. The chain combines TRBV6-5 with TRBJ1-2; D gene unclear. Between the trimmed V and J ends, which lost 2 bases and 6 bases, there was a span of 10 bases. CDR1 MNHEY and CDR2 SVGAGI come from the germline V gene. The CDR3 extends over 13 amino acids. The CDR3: CASSYRVENGYTF. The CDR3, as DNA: TGTGCCAGCAGTTACAGGGTCGAAAATGGCTACACCTTC.

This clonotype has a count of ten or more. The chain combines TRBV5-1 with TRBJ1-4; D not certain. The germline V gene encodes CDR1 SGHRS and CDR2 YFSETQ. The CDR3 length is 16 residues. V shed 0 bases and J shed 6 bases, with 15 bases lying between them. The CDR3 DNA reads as TGCGCCAGCAGCTTGGCCTCGGGCCGAGGCGATGAAAAACTGTTTTTT. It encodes CASSLASGRGDEKLFF.

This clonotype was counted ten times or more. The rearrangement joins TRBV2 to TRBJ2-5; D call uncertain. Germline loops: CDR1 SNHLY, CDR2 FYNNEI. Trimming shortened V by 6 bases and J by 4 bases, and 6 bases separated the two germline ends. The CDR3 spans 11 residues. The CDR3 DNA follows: TGTGCCAGCAGGGAATCAGAGACCCAGTACTTC. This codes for CASRESETQYF.

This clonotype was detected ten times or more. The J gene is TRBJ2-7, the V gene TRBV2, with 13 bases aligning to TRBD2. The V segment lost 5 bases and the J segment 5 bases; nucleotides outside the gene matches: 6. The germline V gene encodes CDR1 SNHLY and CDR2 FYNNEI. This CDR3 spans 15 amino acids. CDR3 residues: CASSIGLAGDHEQYF. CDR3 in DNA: TGTGCCAGCAGTATTGGACTAGCGGGGGACCACGAGCAGTACTTC.

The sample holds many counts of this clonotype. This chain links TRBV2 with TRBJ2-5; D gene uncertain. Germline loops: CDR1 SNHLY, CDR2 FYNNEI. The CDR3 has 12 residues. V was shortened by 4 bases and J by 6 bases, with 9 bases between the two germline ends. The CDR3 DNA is TGTGCCAGCAGTGTGTACGAAAAGACCCAGTACTTC. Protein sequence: CASSVYEKTQYF.

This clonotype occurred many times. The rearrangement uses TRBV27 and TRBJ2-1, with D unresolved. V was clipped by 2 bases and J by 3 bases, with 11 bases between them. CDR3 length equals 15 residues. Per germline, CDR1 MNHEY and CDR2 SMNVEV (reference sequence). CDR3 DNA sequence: TGTGCCAGCAGTTTAGAAGGCAGAATCTACAATGAGCAGTTCTTC. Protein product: CASSLEGRIYNEQFF.

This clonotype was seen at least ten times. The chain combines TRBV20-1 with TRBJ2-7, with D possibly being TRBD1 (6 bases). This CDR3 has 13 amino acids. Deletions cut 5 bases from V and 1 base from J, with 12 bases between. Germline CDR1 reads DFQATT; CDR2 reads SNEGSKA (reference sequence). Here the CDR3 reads CSAEKTGSYEQYF. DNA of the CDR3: TGCAGTGCTGAGAAGACAGGATCCTACGAGCAGTACTTC.

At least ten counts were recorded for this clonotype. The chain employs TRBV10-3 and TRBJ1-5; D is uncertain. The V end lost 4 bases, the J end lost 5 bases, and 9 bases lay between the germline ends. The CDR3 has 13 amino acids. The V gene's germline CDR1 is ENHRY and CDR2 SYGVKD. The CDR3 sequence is CAISGDNDQPQHF. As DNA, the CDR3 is TGTGCCATCAGTGGTGACAATGATCAGCCCCAGCATTTT.

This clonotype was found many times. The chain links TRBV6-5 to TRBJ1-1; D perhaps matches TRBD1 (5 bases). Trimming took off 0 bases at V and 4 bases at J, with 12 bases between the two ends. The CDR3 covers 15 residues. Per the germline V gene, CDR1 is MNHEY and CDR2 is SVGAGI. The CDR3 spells CASSYSGGVGTEAFF. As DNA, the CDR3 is TGTGCCAGCAGTTACTCGGGGGGGGTGGGCACTGAAGCTTTCTTT.